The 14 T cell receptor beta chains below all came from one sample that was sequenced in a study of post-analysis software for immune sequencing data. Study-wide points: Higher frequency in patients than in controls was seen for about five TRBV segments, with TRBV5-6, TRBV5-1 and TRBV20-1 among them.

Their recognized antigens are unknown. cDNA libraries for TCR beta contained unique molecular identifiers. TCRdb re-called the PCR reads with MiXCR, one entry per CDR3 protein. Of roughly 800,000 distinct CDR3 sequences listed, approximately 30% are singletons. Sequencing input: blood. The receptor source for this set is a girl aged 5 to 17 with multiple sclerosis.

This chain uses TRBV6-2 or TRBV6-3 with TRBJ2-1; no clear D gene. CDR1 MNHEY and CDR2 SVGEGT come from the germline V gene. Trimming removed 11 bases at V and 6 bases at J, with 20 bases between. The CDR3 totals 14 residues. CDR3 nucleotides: TGTGCCGCCAACCCGGGCAGCCGGGCCAATGAGCAGTTCTTC. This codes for CAANPGSRANEQFF.

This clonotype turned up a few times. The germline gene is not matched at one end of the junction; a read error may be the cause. CDR3 DNA sequence: TGTGCCAACAGCTTACTCGGCAGGACCTACGAGCAGTACTTC. Its translation: CANSLLGRTYEQYF. The V gene is TRBV7-2, the J gene TRBJ2-7; no reliable D call. The CDR3 loop spans 14 amino acids. Germline CDR1 is SGHTA and CDR2 is FQGNSA.

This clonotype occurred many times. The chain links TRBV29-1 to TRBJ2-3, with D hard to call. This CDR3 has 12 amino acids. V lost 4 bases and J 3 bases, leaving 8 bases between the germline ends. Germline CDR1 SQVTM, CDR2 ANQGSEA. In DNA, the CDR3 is TGCAGCGTTGTTTGGAAGACAGATACGCAGTATTTT. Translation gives CSVVWKTDTQYF.

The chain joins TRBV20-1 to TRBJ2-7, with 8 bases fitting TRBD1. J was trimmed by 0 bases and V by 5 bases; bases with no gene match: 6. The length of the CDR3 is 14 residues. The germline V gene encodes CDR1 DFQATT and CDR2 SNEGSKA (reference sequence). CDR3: CSADRGWSSYEQYF. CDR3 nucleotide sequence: TGCAGTGCTGACAGGGGCTGGAGCTCCTACGAGCAGTACTTC.

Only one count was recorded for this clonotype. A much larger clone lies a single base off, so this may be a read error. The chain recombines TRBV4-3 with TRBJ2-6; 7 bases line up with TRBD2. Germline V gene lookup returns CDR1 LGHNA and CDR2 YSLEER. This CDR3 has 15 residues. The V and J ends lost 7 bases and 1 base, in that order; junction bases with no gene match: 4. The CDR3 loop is CASTRTRSGANVLTF. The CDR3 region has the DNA TGCGCCAGCACGAGGACTAGGTCTGGGGCCAACGTCCTGACTTTC.

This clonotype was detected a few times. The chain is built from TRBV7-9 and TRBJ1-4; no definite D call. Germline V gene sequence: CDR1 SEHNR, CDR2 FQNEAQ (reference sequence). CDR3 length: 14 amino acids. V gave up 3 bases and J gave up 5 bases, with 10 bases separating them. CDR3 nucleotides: TGTGCCAGCAGCTTCGAGGGAGGAAATGAAAAACTGTTTTTT. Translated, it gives CASSFEGGNEKLFF.

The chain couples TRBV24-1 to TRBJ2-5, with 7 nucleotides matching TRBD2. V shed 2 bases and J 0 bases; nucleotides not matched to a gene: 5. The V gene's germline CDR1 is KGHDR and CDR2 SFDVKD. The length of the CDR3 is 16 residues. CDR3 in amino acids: CATSDSAGSYQETQYF. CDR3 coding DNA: TGTGCCACCAGTGATTCAGCGGGGTCGTACCAAGAGACCCAGTACTTC.

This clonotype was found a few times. The CDR3 DNA reads TGTGCCAGCAGCAATCCCGGGACAAGATACAATGAGCAGTTCTTC. Its translation is CASSNPGTRYNEQFF. This sequence joins TRBV7-2 and TRBJ2-1, with D possibly being TRBD1 (6 bases). Germline V gene data show CDR1 as SGHTA and CDR2 as FQGNSA. The CDR3 covers 15 residues. V was shortened by 5 bases and J by 4 bases, with 15 bases between the two germline ends.

CDR3 sequence reads: CASSAPTRGAYEQYF. In DNA form, the CDR3 reads TGTGCCAGCAGCGCCCCCACGCGGGGGGCCTACGAGCAGTACTTC. The chain joins TRBV5-6 to TRBJ2-7; 8 bases align to TRBD2. Trimming took 4 bases from V and 2 from J; bases not matched to a gene: 8. CDR1 is SGHDT and CDR2 is YYEEEE in the germline V gene. This CDR3 contains 15 residues.

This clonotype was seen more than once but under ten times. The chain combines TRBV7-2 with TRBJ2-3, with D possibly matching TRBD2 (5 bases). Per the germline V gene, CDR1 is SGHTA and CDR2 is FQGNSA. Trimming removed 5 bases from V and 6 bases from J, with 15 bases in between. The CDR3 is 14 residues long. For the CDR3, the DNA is TGTGCCAGCAGCCCATCCCATTCTAGCGATACGCAGTATTTT. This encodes CASSPSHSSDTQYF. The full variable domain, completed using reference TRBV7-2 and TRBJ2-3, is GAGVSQSPSNKVTEKGKDVELRCDPISGHTALYWYRQSLGQGLEFLIYFQGNSAPDKSGLPSDRFSAERTGGSVSTLTIQRTQQEDSAVYLCASSPSHSSDTQYFGPGTRLTVL.

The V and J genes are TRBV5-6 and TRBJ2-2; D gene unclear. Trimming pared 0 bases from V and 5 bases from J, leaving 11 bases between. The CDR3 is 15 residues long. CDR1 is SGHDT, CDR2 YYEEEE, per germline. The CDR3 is CASSLDVSRTGELFF. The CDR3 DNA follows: TGTGCCAGCAGCTTGGATGTTAGTCGGACCGGGGAGCTGTTTTTT.

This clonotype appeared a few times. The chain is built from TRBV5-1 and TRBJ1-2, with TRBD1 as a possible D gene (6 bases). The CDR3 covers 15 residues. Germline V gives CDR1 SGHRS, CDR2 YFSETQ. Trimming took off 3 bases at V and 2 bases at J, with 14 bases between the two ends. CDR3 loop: CASSSNEGGNYGYTF. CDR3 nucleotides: TGCGCCAGCAGCTCTAATGAGGGGGGCAACTATGGCTACACCTTC.

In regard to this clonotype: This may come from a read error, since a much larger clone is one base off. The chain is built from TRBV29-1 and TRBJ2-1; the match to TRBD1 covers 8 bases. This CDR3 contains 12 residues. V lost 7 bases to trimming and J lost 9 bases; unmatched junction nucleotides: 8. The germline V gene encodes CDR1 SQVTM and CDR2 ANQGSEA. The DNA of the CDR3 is TGCAGCGAGACAGGGGCCCACAGTGAGCAGTTCTTC. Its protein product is CSETGAHSEQFF.

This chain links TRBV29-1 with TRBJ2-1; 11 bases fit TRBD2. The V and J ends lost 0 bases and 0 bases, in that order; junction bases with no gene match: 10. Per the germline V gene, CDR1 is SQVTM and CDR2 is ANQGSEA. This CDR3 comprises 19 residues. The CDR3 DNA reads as TGCAGCGTTGAAGATAGAGCTAGCGGGGGGAAGAGCTCCTACAATGAGCAGTTCTTC. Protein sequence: CSVEDRASGGKSSYNEQFF.